This T cell receptor (beta chain) came from a study of T-cell memory formation after mild COVID-19. Study-wide results and caveats: Second-wave clones peaking on day 37 lacked confirmed SARS-CoV-2 specificity.

A remark on this clonotype: Its target is not known.

TCRdb recomputed calls from the 5' RACE reads with MiXCR, one row per CDR3 protein. This table holds about 560,000 distinct CDR3 sequences, 15% to 20% found once. This CDR3 is 14 amino acids long. The germline gives CDR1 SGHTA, CDR2 FQGNSA. V lost 1 base and J lost 3, with 6 bases in between. This TCR came from an adult woman who had mild COVID-19 (a few samples of this study predate the infection). Cell type and time point are not known. The V gene is TRBV7-2, the J gene TRBJ1-4; D might be TRBD1 (5 bases). The sequenced sample was PBMCs or a T cell subset sorted from them (not recorded which). CDR3 protein: CASSLGGPNEKLFF. CDR3 DNA sequence: TGTGCCAGCAGCTTAGGGGGCCCTAATGAAAAACTGTTTTTT.